This T cell receptor (beta chain) was profiled in a study of shared clonotypes between healthy human individuals. The wider study: Per-donor plates numbered three CD4 naive, three CD4 memory, two CD8 naive and one CD8 memory. Study observations and caveats: Shared across a few donors were roughly 4.7% of the naive CD4 clonotypes.

The study drew its donors from healthy HIV-negative adults without recent acute infections or vaccinations. CDR1 and CDR2 from the germline V gene are SGHRS and YFSETQ. The CDR3 extends over 16 amino acids. With 4 bases clipped from V and 3 bases from J, the junction kept 8 bases outside the gene matches. To note about this clone: Its antigen is undetermined.

Some clones are missing from TCRdb's copy, which holds only in-frame ones; the method was immunoSEQ multiplex PCR. This sample has millions of clones, with approximately 93% found just once. The chain links TRBV5-1 to TRBJ2-1, with 9 nucleotides matching TRBD2. The sequenced sample consisted of naive CD4+ T cells from PBMCs. Subset in this sample: CD45RA+ positively selected. The clonotype was recovered from a man younger than 35 in good health. Some clones in this sample may be carry-over from other donors' samples. Written as DNA, the CDR3 is TGCGCCAGCAGCAAATTAGCGGGAGAAGGCTACAATGAGCAGTTCTTC. Translating it yields CASSKLAGEGYNEQFF.